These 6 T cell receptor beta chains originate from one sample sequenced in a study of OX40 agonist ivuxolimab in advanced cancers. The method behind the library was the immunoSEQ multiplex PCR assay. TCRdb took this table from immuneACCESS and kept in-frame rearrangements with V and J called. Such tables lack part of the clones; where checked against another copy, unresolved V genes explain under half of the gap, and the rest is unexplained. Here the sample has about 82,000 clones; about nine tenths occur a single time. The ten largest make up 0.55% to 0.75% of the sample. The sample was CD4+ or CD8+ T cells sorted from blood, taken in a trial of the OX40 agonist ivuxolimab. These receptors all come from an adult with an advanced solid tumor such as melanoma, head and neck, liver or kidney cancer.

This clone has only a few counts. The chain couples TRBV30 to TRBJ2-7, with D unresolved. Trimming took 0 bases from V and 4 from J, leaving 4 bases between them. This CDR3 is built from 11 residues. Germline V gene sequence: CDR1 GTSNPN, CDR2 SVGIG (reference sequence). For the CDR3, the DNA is TGTGCCTGGAGTGTACGGTACGAGCAGTACTTC. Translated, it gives CAWSVRYEQYF. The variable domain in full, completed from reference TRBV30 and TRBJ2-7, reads SQTIHQWPATLVQPVGSPLSLECTVEGTSNPNLYWYRQAAGRGLQLLFYSVGIGQISSEVPQNLSASRPQDRQFILSSKKLLLSDSGFYLCAWSVRYEQYFGPGTRLTVT.

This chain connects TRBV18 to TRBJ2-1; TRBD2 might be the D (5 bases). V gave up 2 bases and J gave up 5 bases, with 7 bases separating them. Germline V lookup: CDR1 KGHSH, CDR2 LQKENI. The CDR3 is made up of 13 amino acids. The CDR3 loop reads CASSPLRDNEQFF. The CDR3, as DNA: TGTGCCAGCTCACCATTGAGGGACAATGAGCAGTTCTTC.

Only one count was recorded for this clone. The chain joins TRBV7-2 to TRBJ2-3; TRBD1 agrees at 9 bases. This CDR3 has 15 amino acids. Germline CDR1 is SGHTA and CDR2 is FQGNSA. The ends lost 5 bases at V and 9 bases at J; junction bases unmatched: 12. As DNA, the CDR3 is TGTGCCAGCAGCCCGGGACAGGGCTCCACCGGAACGCAGTATTTT. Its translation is CASSPGQGSTGTQYF.

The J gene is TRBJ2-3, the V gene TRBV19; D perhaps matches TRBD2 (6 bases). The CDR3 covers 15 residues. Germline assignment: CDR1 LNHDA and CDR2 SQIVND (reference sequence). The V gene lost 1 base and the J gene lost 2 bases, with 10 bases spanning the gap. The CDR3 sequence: CASSIAGELTDTQYF. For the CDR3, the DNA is TGTGCCAGTAGTATAGCGGGAGAGCTCACAGATACGCAGTATTTT.

The CDR3 loop reads CASSLGQGAQETQYF. CDR3 DNA sequence: TGTGCCAGCAGCTTGGGACAGGGGGCCCAAGAGACCCAGTACTTC. This chain uses TRBV5-6 with TRBJ2-5, with 10 bases that match TRBD1. CDR1 and CDR2 from the germline V gene are SGHDT and YYEEEE. The CDR3 runs 15 residues. Trimming removed 0 bases from V and 1 base from J; junction bases left unmatched: 0. Full variable domain (rest looked up from reference TRBV5-6 and TRBJ2-5): DAGVTQSPTHLIKTRGQQVTLRCSPKSGHDTVSWYQQALGQGPQFIFQYYEEEERQRGNFPDRFSGHQFPNYSSELNVNALLLGDSALYLCASSLGQGAQETQYFGPGTRLLVL.

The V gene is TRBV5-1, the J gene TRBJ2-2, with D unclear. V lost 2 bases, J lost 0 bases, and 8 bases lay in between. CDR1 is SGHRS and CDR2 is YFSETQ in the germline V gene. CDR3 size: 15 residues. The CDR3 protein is CASSFGNTNTGELFF. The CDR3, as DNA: TGCGCCAGCAGCTTCGGTAATACGAACACCGGGGAGCTGTTTTTT.